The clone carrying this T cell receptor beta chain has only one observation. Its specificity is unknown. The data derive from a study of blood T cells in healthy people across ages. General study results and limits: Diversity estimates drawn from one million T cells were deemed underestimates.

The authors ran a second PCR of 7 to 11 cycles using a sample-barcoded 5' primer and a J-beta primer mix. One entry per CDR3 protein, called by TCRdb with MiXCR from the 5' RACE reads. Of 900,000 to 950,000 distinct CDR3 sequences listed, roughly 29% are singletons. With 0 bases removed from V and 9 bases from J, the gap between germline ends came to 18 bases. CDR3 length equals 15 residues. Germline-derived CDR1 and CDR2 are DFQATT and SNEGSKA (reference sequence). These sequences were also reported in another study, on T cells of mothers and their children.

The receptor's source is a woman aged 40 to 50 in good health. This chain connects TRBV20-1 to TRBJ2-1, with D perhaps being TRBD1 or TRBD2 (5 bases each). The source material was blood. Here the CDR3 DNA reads TGCAGTGCTAGAGACCCGAAGGGGCCGAGGGGTGAGCAGTTCTTC. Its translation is CSARDPKGPRGEQFF.